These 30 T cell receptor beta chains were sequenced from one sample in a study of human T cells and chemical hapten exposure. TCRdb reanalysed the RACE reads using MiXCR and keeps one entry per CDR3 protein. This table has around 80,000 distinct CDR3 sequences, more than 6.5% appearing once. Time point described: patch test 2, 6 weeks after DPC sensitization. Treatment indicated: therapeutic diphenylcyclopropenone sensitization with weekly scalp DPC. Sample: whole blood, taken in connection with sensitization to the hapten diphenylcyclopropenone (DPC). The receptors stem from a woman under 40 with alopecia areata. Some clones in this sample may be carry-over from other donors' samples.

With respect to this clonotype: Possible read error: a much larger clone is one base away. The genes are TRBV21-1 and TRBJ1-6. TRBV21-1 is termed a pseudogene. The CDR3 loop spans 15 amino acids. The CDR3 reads CASSKAFRVDSPLHF. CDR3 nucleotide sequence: TGTGCCAGCAGCAAAGCTTTCCGTGTCGATTCACCCCTCCACTTT.

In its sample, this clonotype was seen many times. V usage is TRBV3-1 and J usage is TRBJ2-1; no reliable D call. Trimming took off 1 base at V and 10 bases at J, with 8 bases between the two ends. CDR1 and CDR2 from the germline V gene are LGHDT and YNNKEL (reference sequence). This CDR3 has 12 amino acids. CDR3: CASSQAVWEQFF. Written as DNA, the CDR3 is TGTGCCAGCAGCCAAGCCGTCTGGGAGCAGTTCTTC.

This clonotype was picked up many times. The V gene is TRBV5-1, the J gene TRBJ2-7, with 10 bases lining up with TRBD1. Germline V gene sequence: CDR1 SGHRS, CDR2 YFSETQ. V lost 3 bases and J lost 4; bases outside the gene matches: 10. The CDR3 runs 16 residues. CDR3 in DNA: TGCGCCAGCAGCTCCTCAACTACGGGACAGGGGTACGAGCAGTACTTC. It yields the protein CASSSSTTGQGYEQYF.

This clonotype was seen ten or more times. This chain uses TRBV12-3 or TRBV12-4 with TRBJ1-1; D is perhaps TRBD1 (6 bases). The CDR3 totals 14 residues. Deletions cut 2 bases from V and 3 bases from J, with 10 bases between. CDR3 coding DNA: TGTGCCAGCAGTTTAAACAGGGTAGACACTGAAGCTTTCTTT. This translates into CASSLNRVDTEAFF.

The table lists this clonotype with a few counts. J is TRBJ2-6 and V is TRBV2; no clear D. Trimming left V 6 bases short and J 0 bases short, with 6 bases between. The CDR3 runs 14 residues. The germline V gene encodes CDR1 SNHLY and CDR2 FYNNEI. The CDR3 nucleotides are TGTGCCAGCAGGGGGATCTCTGGGGCCAACGTCCTGACTTTC. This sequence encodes CASRGISGANVLTF.

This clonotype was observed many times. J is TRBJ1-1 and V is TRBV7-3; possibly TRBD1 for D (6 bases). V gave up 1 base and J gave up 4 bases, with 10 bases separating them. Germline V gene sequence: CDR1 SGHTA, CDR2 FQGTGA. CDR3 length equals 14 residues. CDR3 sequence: CASSLMAGVTEAFF. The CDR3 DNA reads TGTGCCAGCAGCTTAATGGCAGGGGTCACTGAAGCTTTCTTT.

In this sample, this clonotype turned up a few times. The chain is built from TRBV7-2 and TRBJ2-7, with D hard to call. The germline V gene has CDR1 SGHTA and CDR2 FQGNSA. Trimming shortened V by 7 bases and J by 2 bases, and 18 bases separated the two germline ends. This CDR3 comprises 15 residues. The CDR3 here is CASKFEGSLAYEQYF. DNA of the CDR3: TGTGCCAGCAAATTTGAAGGCTCCCTCGCCTACGAGCAGTACTTC.

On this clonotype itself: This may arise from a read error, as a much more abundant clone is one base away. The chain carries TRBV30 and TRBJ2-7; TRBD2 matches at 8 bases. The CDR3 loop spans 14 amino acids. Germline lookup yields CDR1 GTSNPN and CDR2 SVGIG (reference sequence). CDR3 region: CARSVPPGGLEQYF. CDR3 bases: TGTGCCCGGAGTGTACCCCCGGGGGGGCTCGAGCAGTACTTC.

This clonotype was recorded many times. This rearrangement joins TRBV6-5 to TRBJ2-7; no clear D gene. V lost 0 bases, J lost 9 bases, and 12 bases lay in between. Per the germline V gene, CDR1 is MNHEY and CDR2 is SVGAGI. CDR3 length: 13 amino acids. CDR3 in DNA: TGTGCCAGCAGTTACTCCCCTGGTCTCGGGCAGTACTTC. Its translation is CASSYSPGLGQYF.

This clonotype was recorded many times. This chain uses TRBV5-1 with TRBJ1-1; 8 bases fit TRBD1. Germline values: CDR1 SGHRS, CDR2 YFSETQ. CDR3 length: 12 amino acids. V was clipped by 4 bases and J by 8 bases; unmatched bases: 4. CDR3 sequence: CASSTGTGEAFF. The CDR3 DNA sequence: TGCGCCAGCAGCACAGGGACAGGCGAAGCTTTCTTT. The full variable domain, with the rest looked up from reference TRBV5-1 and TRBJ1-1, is KAGVTQTPRYLIKTRGQQVTLSCSPISGHRSVSWYQQTPGQGLQFLFEYFSETQRNKGNFPGRFSGRQFSNSRSEMNVSTLELGDSALYLCASSTGTGEAFFGQGTRLTVV.

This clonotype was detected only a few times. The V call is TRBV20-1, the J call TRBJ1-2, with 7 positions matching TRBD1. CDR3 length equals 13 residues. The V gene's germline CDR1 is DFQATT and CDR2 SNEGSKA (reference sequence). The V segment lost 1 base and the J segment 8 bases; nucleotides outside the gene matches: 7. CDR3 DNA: TGCAGTGCTAGAGCTATACAGGGGAGAGGCTACACCTTC. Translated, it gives CSARAIQGRGYTF.

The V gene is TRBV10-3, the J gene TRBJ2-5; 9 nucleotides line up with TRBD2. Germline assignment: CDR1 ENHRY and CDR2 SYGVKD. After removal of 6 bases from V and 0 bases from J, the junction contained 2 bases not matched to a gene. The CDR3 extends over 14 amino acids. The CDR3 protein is CAIRASGDQETQYF. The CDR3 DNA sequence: TGTGCCATCAGGGCTAGCGGGGACCAAGAGACCCAGTACTTC.

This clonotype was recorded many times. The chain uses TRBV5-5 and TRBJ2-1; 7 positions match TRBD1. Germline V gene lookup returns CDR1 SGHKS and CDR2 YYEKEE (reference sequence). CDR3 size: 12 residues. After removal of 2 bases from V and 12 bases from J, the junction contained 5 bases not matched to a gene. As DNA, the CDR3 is TGTGCCAGCAGCTTAGGGGGCAGGAGGCAGTTCTTC. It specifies CASSLGGRRQFF.

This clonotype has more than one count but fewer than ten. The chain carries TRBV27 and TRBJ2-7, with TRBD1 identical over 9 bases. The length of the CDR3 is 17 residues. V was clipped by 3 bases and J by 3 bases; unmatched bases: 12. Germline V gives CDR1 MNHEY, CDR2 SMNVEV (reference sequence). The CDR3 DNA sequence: TGTGCCAGCAGTTTGGGGCCCAGGGACAGGGTTTTCTACGAGCAGTACTTC. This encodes CASSLGPRDRVFYEQYF.

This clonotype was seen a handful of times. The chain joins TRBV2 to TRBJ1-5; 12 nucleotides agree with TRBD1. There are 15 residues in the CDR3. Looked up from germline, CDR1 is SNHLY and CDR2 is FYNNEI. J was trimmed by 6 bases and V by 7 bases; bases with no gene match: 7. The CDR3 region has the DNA TGTGCCAGCACTGCGGGACAGGGGGCAGGTCAGCCCCAGCATTTT. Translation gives CASTAGQGAGQPQHF.

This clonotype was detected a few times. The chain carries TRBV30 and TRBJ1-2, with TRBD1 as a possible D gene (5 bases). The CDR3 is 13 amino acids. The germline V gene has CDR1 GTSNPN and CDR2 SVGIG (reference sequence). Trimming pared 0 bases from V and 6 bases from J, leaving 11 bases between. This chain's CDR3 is CAWSVGGRNGYTF. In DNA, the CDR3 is TGTGCCTGGAGTGTGGGGGGGAGGAATGGCTACACCTTC.

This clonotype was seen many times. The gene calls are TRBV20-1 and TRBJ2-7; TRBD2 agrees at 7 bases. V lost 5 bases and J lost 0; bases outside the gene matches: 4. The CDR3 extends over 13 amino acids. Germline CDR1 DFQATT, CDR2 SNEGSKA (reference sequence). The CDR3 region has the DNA TGCAGTGCTGAGCGGGGAAGCTCCTACGAGCAGTACTTC. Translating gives CSAERGSSYEQYF.

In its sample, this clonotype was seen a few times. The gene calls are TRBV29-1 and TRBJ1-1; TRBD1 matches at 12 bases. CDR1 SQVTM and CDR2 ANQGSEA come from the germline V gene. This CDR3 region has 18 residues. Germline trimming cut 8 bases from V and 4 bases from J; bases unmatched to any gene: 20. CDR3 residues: CSIAGTGGTPPAGTEAFF. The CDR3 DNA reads TGCAGCATAGCCGGGACAGGGGGCACCCCGCCCGCGGGCACTGAAGCTTTCTTT.

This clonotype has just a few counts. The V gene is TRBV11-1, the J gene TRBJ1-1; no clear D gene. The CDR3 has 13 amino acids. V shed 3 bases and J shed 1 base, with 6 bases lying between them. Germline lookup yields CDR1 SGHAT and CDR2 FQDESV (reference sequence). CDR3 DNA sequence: TGTGCCAGCAGCTTGGGGTCGAACACTGAAGCTTTCTTT. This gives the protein CASSLGSNTEAFF.

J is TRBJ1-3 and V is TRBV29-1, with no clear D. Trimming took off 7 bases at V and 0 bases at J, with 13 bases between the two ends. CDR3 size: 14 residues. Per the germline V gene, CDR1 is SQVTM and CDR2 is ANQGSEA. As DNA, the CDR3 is TGCAGCGCCGTAGTCCCTTTCTCTGGAAACACCATATATTTT. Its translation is CSAVVPFSGNTIYF. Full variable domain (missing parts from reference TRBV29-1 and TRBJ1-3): SAVISQKPSRDICQRGTSLTIQCQVDSQVTMMFWYRQQPGQSLTLIATANQGSEATYESGFVIDKFPISRPNLTFSTLTVSNMSPEDSSIYLCSAVVPFSGNTIYFGEGSWLTVV.

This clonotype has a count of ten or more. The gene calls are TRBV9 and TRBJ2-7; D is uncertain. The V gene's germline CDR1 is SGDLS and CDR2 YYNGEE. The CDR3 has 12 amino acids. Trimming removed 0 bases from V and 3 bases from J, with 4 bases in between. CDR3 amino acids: CASSVDNYEQYF. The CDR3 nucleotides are TGTGCCAGCAGCGTAGATAACTACGAGCAGTACTTC.

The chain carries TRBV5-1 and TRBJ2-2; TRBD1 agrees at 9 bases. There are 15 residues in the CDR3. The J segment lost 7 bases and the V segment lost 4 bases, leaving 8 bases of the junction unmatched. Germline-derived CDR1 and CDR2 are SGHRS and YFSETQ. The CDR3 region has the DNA TGCGCCAGCAGCGACCGGACAGGGGCTAACGGGGAGCTGTTTTTT. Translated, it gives CASSDRTGANGELFF.

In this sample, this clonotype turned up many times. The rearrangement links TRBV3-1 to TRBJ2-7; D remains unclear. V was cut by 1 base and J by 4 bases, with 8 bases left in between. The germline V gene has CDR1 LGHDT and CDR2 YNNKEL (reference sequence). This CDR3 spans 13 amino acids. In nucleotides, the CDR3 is TGTGCCAGCAGCCAAGGTAGTGGTTACGAGCAGTACTTC. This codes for CASSQGSGYEQYF.

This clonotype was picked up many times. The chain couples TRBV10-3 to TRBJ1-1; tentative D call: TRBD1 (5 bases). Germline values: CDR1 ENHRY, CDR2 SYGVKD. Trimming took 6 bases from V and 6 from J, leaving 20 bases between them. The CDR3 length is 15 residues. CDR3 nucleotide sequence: TGTGCCATCAGCTGGATTAGGGGTTTGGAATCTGAAGCTTTCTTT. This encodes CAISWIRGLESEAFF.

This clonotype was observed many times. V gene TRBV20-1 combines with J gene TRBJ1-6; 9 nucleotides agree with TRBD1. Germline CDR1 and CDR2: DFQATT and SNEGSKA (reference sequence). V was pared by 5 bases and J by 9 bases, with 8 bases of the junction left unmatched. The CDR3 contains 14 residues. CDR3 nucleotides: TGCAGTGCTCCGGGACAGGGCTTTGGTTCACCCCTCCACTTT. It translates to CSAPGQGFGSPLHF.

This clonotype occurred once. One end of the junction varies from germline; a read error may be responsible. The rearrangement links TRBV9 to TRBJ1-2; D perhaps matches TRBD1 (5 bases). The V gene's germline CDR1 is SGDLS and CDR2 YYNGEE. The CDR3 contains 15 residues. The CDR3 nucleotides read TGTGCGAGCAGCGTAGGAGGGGCCCCTTCCAATGGCTACACCTTC. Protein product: CASSVGGAPSNGYTF. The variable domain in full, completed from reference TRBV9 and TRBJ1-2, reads DSGVTQTPKHLITATGQRVTLRCSPRSGDLSVYWYQQSLDQGLQFLIQYYNGEERAKGNILERFSAQQFPDLHSELNLSSLELGDSALYFCASSVGGAPSNGYTFGSGTRLTVV.

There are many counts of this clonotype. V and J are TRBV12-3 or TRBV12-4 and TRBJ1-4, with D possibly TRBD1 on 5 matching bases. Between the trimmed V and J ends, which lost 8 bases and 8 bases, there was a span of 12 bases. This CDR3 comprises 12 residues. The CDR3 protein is CASLRGSEKLFF. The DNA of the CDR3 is TGTGCCAGCTTACGGGGCAGCGAAAAACTGTTTTTT.

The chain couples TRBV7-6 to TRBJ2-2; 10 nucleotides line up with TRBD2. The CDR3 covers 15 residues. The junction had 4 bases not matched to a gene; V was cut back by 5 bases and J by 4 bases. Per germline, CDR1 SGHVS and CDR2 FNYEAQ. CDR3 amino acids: CASSLTSGLTGELFF. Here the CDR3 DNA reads TGTGCCAGCAGCCTGACTAGCGGGCTCACCGGGGAGCTGTTTTTT. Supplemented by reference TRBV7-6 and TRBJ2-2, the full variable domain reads GAGVSQSPRYKVTKRGQDVALRCDPISGHVSLYWYRQALGQGPEFLTYFNYEAQQDKSGLPNDRFSAERPEGSISTLTIQRTEQRDSAMYRCASSLTSGLTGELFFGEGSRLTVL.

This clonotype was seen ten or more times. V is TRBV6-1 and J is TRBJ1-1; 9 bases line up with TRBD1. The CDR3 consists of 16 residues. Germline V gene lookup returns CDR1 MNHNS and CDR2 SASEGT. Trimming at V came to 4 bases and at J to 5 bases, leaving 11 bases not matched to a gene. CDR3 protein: CASSGRYMDRGTEAFF. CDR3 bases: TGTGCCAGCAGTGGGCGGTATATGGACAGGGGTACTGAAGCTTTCTTT.

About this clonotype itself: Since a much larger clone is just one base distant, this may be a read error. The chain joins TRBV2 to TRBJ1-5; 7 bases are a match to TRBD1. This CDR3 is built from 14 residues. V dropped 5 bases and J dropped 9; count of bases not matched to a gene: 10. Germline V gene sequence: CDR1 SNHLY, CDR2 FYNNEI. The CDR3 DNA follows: TGTGCCAGCAGTCAAGACAGGGACCCCCCGCCCCAGCATTTT. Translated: CASSQDRDPPPQHF.